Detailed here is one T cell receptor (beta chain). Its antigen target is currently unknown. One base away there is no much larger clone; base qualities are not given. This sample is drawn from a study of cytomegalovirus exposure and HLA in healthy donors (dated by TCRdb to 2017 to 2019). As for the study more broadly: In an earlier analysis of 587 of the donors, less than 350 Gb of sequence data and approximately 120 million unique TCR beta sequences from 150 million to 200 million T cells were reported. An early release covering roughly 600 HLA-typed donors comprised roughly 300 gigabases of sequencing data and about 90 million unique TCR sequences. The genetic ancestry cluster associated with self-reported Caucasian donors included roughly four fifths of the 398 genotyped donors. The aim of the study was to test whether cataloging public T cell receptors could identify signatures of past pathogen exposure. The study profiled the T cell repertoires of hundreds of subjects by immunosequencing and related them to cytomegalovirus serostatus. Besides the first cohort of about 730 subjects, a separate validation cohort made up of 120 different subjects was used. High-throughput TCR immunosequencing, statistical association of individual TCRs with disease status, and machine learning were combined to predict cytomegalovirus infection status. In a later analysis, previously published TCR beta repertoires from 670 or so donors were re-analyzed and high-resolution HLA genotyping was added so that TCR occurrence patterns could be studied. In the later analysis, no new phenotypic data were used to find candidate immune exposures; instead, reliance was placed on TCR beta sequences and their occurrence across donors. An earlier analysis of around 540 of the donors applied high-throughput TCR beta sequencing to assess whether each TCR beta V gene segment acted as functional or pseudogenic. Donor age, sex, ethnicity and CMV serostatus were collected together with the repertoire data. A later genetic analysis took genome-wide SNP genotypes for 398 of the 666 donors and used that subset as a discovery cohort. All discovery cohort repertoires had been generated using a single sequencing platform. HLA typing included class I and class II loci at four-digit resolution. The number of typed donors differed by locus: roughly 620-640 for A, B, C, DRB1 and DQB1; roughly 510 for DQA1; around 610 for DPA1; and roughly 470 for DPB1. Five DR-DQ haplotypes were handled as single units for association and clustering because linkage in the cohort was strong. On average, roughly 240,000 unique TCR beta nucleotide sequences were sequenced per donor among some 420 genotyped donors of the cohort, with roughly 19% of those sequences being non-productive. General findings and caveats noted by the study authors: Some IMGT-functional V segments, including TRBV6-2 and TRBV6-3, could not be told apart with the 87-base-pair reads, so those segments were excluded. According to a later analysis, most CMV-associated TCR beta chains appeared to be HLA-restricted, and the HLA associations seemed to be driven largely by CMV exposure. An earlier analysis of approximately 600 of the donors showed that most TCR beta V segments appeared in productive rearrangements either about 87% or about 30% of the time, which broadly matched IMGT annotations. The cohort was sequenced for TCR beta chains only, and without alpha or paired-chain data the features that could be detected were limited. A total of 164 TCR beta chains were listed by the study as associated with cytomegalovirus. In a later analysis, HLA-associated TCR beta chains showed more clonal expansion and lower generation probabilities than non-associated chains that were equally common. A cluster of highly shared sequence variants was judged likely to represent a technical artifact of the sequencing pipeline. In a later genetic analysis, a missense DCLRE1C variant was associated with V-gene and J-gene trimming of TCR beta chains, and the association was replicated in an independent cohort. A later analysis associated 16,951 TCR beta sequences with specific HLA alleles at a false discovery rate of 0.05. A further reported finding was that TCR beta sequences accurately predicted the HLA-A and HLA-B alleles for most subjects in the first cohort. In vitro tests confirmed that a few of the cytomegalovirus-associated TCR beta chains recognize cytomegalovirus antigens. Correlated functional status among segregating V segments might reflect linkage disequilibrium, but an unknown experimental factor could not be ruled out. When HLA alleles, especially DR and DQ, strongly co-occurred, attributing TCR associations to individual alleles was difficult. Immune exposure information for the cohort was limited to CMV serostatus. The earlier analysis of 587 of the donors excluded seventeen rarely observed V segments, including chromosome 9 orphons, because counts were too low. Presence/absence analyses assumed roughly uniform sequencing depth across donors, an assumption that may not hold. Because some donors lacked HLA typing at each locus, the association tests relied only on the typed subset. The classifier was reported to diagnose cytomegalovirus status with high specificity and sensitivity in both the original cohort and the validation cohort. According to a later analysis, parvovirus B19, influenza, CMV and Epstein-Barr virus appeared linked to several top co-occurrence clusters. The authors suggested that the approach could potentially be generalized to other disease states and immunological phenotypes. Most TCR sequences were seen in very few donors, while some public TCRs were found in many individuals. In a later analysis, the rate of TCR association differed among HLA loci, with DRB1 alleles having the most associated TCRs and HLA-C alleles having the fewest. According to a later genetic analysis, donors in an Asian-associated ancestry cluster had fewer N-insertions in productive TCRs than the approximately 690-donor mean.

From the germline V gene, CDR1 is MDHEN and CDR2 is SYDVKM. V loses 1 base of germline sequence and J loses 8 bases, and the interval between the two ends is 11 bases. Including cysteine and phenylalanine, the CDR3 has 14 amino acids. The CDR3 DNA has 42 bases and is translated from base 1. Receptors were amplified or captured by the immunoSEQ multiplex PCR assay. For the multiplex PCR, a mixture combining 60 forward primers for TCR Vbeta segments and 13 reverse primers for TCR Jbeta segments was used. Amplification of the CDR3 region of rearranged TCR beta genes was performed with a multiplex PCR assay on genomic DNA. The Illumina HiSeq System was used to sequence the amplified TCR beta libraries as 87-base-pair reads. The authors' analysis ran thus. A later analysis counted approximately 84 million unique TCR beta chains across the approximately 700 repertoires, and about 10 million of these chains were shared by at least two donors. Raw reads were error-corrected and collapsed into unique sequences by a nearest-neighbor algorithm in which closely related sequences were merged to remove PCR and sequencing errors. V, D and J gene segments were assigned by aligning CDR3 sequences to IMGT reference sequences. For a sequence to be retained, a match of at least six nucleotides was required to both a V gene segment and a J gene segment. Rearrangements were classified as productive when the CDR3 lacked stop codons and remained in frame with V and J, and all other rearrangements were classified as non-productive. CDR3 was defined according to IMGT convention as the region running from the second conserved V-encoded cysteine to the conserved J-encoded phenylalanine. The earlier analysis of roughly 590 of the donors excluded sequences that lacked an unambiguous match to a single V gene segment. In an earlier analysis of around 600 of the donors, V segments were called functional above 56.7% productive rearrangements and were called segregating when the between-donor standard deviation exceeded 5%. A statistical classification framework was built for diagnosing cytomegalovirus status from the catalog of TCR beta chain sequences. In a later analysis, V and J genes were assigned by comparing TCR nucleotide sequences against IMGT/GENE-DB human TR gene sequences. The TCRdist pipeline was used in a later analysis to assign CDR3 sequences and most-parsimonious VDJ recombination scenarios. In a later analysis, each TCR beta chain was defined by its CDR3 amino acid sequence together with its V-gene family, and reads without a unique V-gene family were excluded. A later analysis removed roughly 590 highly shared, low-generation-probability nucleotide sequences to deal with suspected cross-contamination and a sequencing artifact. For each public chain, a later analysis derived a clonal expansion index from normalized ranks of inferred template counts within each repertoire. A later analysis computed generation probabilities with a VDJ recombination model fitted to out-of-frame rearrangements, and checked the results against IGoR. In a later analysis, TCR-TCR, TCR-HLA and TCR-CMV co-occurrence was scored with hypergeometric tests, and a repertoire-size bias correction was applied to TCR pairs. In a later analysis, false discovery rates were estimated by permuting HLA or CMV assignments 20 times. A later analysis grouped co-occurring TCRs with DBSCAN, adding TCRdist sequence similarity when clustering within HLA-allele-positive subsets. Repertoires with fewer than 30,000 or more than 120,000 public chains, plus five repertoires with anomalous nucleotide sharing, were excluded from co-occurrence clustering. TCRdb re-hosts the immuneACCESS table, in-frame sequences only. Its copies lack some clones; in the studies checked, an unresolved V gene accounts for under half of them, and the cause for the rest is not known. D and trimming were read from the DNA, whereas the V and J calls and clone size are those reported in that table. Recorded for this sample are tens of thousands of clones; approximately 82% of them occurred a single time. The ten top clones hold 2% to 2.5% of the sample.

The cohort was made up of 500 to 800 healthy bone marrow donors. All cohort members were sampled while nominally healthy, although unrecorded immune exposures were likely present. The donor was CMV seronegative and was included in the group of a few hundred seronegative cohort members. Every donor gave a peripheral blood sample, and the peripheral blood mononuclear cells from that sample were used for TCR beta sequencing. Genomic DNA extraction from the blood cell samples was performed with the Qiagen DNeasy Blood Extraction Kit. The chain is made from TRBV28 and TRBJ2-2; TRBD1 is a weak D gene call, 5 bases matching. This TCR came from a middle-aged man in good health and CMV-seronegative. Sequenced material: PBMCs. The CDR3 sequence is CASSLSQGAGELFF. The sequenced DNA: TGTGCCAGCAGTTTATCCCAGGGTGCGGGGGAGCTGTTTTTT.